A selection of T cell receptor beta chains follows, all from one sample in a study of cytomegalovirus exposure and HLA in healthy donors. The assay was immunoSEQ multiplex PCR, and TCRdb's table has in-frame clones only and misses some. The table has hundreds of thousands of clones, roughly 84% seen once. Material for sequencing was PBMCs. The source is a boy between 2 and 15 years old in good health and CMV-seronegative. Each CDR3 is given with its conserved first and last residue. D genes are given only for firm matches. Clone size is not always given. Where it is, it says once, few, many or a class for expanded clones.

j_gene | d_gene | v_gene | abundance | CDR3aa | CDR3nt
TRBJ2-3 | TRBD2 | TRBV6-5 | . | CASSTDSGPTDTQYF | TGTGCCAGCAGTACCGATAGCGGGCCCACAGATACGCAGTATTTT
TRBJ2-5 | . | TRBV19 | . | CASSMARETQYF | TGTGCCAGTAGTATGGCACGAGAGACCCAGTACTTC
TRBJ2-7 | . | TRBV6-1 | once | CALAASAAYEQYF | TGTGCCCTCGCGGCTAGCGCAGCCTACGAGCAGTACTTC
TRBJ2-5 | TRBD1 | TRBV10-3 | . | CAISYRGETQYF | TGTGCCATCAGCTACAGGGGAGAGACCCAGTACTTC
TRBJ2-1 | TRBD1 | TRBV16 | . | CASSQGRGRSNEQFF | TGTGCCAGCAGCCAAGGCAGGGGGCGCAGCAATGAGCAGTTCTTC
TRBJ2-7 | TRBD2 | TRBV6-4 | . | CASSAAGGPYEQYF | TGTGCCAGCAGTGCGGCGGGGGGCCCCTACGAGCAGTACTTC
TRBJ2-5 | TRBD2 | TRBV4-1 | . | CASSQDPGRTSGGRETQYF | TGCGCCAGCAGCCAAGACCCCGGGCGGACTAGCGGAGGGAGGGAGACCCAGTACTTC
TRBJ2-7 | TRBD1 | TRBV7-8 | . | CASSWGQGGEQYF | TGTGCCAGCAGCTGGGGACAGGGGGGAGAGCAGTACTTC
TRBJ2-7 | TRBD1 | TRBV5-1 | . | CASSSQGDTYEQYF | TGCGCCAGCAGCTCACAGGGGGACACCTACGAGCAGTACTTC
TRBJ2-7 | TRBD2 | TRBV5-4 | . | CASSLGRLASYEQYF | TGTGCCAGCAGCTTGGGGCGACTAGCGTCTTACGAGCAGTACTTC
TRBJ2-1 | . | TRBV7-9 | once | CASSEGWNEQFF | TGTGCCAGCAGCGAGGGTTGGAATGAGCAGTTCTTC
TRBJ2-2 | TRBD2 | TRBV2 | . | CASSVPAGGNTGELFF | TGTGCCAGCAGTGTCCCGGCGGGGGGAAACACCGGGGAGCTGTTTTTT
TRBJ1-1 | TRBD1 | TRBV19 | . | CASRIGTGEAFF | TGTGCCAGTAGGATCGGGACAGGGGAAGCTTTCTTT
TRBJ1-2 | . | TRBV6-1 | . | CASSEAYTGGYTF | TGTGCCAGCAGTGAAGCGTACACGGGGGGCTACACCTTC
TRBJ1-2 | . | TRBV4-1 | . | CASSQVNNYGYTF | TGCGCCAGCAGCCAAGTCAATAACTATGGCTACACCTTC
TRBJ2-1 | . | TRBV5-4 | . | CASRHGGASSYNEQFF | TGTGCCAGCAGACACGGAGGGGCCAGCTCCTACAATGAGCAGTTCTTC
TRBJ1-2 | TRBD1 | TRBV9 | . | CASSARTGENYGYTF | TGTGCCAGCAGCGCAAGGACAGGGGAAAACTATGGCTACACCTTC
TRBJ2-1 | . | TRBV11-3 | . | CASSLGGAQYNEQFF | TGTGCCAGCAGCTTAGGGGGCGCGCAATACAATGAGCAGTTCTTC
TRBJ2-3 | . | TRBV5-1 | . | CASSLLEWDTQYF | TGCGCCAGCAGCTTGCTAGAATGGGATACGCAGTATTTT
TRBJ2-7 | . | TRBV4-1 | . | CASSQEAGYEQYF | TGCGCCAGCAGCCAAGAGGCGGGTTACGAGCAGTACTTC
TRBJ2-2 | . | TRBV27 | . | CASTRGATGELFF | TGTGCCAGCACTCGGGGGGCTACCGGGGAGCTGTTTTTT
TRBJ1-3 | . | TRBV6-1 | . | CASSPTTGTGNTIYF | TGTGCCAGCAGCCCCACCACAGGGACTGGAAACACCATATATTTT
TRBJ1-1 | TRBD1 | TRBV7-9 | . | CASKPGQGTEAFF | TGTGCCAGCAAACCGGGACAGGGGACTGAAGCTTTCTTT